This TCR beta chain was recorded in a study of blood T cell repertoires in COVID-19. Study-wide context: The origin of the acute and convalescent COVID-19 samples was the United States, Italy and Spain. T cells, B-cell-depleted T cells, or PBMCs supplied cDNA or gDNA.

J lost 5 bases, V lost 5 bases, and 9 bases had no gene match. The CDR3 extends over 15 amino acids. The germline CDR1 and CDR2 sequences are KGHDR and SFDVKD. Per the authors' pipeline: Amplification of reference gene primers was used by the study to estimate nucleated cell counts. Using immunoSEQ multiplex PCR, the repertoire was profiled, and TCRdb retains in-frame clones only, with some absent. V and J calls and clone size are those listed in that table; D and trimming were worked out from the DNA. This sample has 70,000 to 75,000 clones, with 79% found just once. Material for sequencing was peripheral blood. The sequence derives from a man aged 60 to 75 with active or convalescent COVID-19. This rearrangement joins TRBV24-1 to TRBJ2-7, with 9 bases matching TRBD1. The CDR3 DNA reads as TGTGCCACCAGTGGTTCCGGGACAGGGTTCGACGAGCAGTACTTC. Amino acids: CATSGSGTGFDEQYF.